This paragraph covers one T cell receptor (beta chain) sequence. Its antigen is not identified. The data stem from a study of CD8 T cells in Susac syndrome. V was trimmed by 4 bases and J by 7 bases, leaving 13 bases between them. CDR3 size: 13 residues. The germline V gene has CDR1 SEHNR and CDR2 FQNEAQ (reference sequence). Study-level results: In its TCR sequencing and HLA analysis, the study acknowledged that the number of individuals was relatively small.

TEMRA cells were FACS-enriched and CD8+ and CD4+ T cells negatively isolated. RNA, at about 0.5 to 1 ug, was reverse transcribed with random hexamers. The authors amplified TCR beta CDR3 across 54 Vbeta and 13 Jbeta using immunoSEQ multiplex PCR. TCRdb reprocessed the immunoSEQ multiplex PCR reads with MiXCR, giving one entry per CDR3 protein. The sample shows under 80,000 distinct CDR3 sequences, approximately 95% of them seen only once. Sequencing was performed on CD8+ T cells from PBMCs. This chain links TRBV7-9 with TRBJ1-1, with D possibly being TRBD1 (5 bases). This TCR derives from a human donor with multiple sclerosis. The CDR3 DNA reads as TGTGCCAGCAGCTCTTTGCCAGGGTATGAAGCTTTCTTT. As protein: CASSSLPGYEAFF.